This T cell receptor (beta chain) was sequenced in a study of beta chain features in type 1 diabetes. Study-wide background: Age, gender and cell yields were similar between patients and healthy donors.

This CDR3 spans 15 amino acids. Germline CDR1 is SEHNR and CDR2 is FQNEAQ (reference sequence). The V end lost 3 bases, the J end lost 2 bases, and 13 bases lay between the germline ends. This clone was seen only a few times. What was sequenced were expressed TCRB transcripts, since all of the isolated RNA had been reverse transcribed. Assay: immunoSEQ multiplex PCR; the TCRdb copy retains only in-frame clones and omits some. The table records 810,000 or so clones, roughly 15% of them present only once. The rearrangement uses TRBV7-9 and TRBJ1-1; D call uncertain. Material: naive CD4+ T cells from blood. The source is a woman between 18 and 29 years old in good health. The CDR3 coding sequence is TGTGCCAGCAGCTTCCTGAGTTTTATAAACACTGAAGCTTTCTTT. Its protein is CASSFLSFINTEAFF.